The 9 T cell receptor beta chains in this list originate from one sample, sequenced in a study of T cell clones after liver transplantation. Measured with immunoSEQ multiplex PCR; TCRdb has only the in-frame clones, and not every one. The sample includes around 97,000 clones, about 86% of them seen just once. This sample comprised CD4+ T cells from blood, obtained around 50 months after liver transplant. These TCRs come from a human patient who received a liver transplant. Some T cells may have come from the graft donor.

About this clone: This clone may be a read error of a much larger clone one base away. The chain combines TRBV7-9 with TRBJ2-7; tentative D call: TRBD1 (7 bases). The CDR3 runs to 13 residues. The germline gives CDR1 SEHNR, CDR2 FQNEAQ (reference sequence). V lost 5 bases, J lost 2 bases, and 10 bases lay in between. The CDR3, as DNA: TGTGCCAGCAGCGGCAGGGGGGCCTACGAGCAGTACTTC. This gives the protein CASSGRGAYEQYF.

This chain uses TRBV28 with TRBJ1-1, with D unclear. The CDR3 covers 17 residues. The V gene lost 3 bases and the J gene lost 0 bases, with 17 bases spanning the gap. The germline V gene encodes CDR1 MDHEN and CDR2 SYDVKM. The CDR3 loop reads CASSLYFPAGVNTEAFF. In nucleotides, the CDR3 is TGTGCCAGCAGTTTGTACTTTCCGGCAGGCGTGAACACTGAAGCTTTCTTT. The full variable domain, in which reference TRBV28 and TRBJ1-1 provide the parts outside the CDR3, is DVKVTQSSRYLVKRTGEKVFLECVQDMDHENMFWYRQDPGLGLRLIYFSYDVKMKEKGDIPEGYSVSREKKERFSLILESASTNQTSMYLCASSLYFPAGVNTEAFFGQGTRLTVV.

The V and J genes are TRBV11-1 and TRBJ2-3, with D uncertain. CDR3 length equals 13 residues. Germline V gene sequence: CDR1 SGHAT, CDR2 FQDESV (reference sequence). CDR3 sequence (DNA): TGTGCTACAGCATTCCGTCTCACAGATACGCAGTATTTT. Amino acid sequence: CATAFRLTDTQYF.

V and J are TRBV19 and TRBJ1-2; TRBD1 matches at 9 bases. The CDR3 is 15 residues long. J was trimmed by 4 bases and V by 5 bases; bases with no gene match: 8. Germline V lookup: CDR1 LNHDA, CDR2 SQIVND (reference sequence). In nucleotides, the CDR3 is TGTGCCAGTAGTGCAACAGGGGGCAATGGCTATGGCTACACCTTC. Protein product: CASSATGGNGYGYTF.

V usage is TRBV7-9 and J usage is TRBJ2-7; unclear D gene. Trimming removed 2 bases at V and 2 bases at J, with 16 bases between. Germline V gene lookup returns CDR1 SEHNR and CDR2 FQNEAQ (reference sequence). The length of the CDR3 is 16 residues. Here the CDR3 DNA reads TGTGCCAGCAGCTTAAGCCCGCGACCAGGACCCTACGAGCAGTACTTC. Translating gives CASSLSPRPGPYEQYF.

The J gene is TRBJ2-5, the V gene TRBV2; perhaps TRBD2 as D (5 bases). The CDR3 is 14 amino acids. The V gene's germline CDR1 is SNHLY and CDR2 FYNNEI. Trimming cost V 8 bases and J 1 base, with 14 bases left between them. This CDR3 reads CASGQRAAQETQYF. In DNA, the CDR3 is TGTGCCAGCGGTCAGCGAGCGGCCCAAGAGACCCAGTACTTC.

In its sample, this clone was seen a few times. This sequence joins TRBV5-1 and TRBJ2-5; the match to TRBD1 covers 7 bases. V trimming: 7 bases; J trimming: 4 bases; junction bases outside the gene matches: 7. The CDR3 covers 13 residues. Germline V gene data show CDR1 as SGHRS and CDR2 as YFSETQ. The CDR3 region has the DNA TGCGCCAGCGGGACAGAACTTTTAGAGACCCAGTACTTC. Its translation: CASGTELLETQYF.

This clone has just one count. The chain is built from TRBV27 and TRBJ1-1; 7 bases are a match to TRBD1. V gave up 6 bases and J gave up 1 base; unmatched junction bases: 5. The length of the CDR3 is 14 residues. Germline V gives CDR1 MNHEY, CDR2 SMNVEV (reference sequence). The CDR3 DNA sequence: TGTGCCAGCAGACGAGGACAGGCGAACACTGAAGCTTTCTTT. Translating it yields CASRRGQANTEAFF.

The rearrangement uses TRBV4-3 and TRBJ2-3; 7 positions agree with TRBD1. This CDR3 is 15 amino acids long. V gave up 1 base and J gave up 1 base; unmatched junction bases: 2. Germline values: CDR1 LGHNA, CDR2 YSLEER. CDR3 loop: CASSQGGQGTDTQYF. The CDR3 bases are TGCGCCAGCAGCCAAGGTGGACAGGGCACAGATACGCAGTATTTT.